One sample yielded the 22 T cell receptor beta chains listed below, sequenced in a study of T-cell reconstitution after alpha-beta-depleted transplantation in children. Researchers prepared the TCRbeta library using unique molecular identifiers, the study reports. MiXCR was run by TCRdb on the PCR reads, yielding one entry per CDR3 protein. This table has around 580,000 distinct CDR3 sequences, 27% appearing once. The starting material was PBMCs, obtained before TCRalphabeta/CD19-depleted stem cell transplant. These TCRs come from a boy under two years old with Wiskott-Aldrich syndrome, due to receive a stem cell transplant.

The CDR3 is CASSLRPSGTGAGGYTF. In DNA, the CDR3 is TGTGCCAGCAGTTTACGCCCCTCGGGGACAGGGGCGGGGGGCTACACCTTC. The chain carries TRBV27 and TRBJ1-2, with 10 bases matching TRBD1. With V trimmed by 2 bases and J by 8 bases, 14 bases remained unmatched. The CDR3 extends over 17 amino acids. Germline values: CDR1 MNHEY, CDR2 SMNVEV (reference sequence).

The chain has TRBV5-1 and TRBJ2-1; a weak D match, TRBD2 (6 bases). Deletions cut 2 bases from V and 10 bases from J, with 13 bases between. The CDR3 loop spans 13 amino acids. CDR1 is SGHRS, CDR2 YFSETQ, per germline. The CDR3 spells CASSFLGRPEQFF. Written as DNA, the CDR3 is TGCGCCAGCAGCTTTCTAGGGAGGCCGGAGCAGTTCTTC. Based on the CDR3 plus reference TRBV5-1 and TRBJ2-1, the full variable domain is KAGVTQTPRYLIKTRGQQVTLSCSPISGHRSVSWYQQTPGQGLQFLFEYFSETQRNKGNFPGRFSGRQFSNSRSEMNVSTLELGDSALYLCASSFLGRPEQFFGPGTRLTVL.

The chain is built from TRBV2 and TRBJ1-4, with D uncertain. This CDR3 has 13 amino acids. Germline lookup yields CDR1 SNHLY and CDR2 FYNNEI. Deletions cut 7 bases from V and 5 bases from J, with 11 bases between. This CDR3 is CASTAFQNEKLFF. The CDR3 bases are TGTGCCAGCACGGCGTTCCAGAATGAAAAACTGTTTTTT.

The rearrangement uses TRBV30 and TRBJ2-1; possibly TRBD2 for D (6 bases). Per germline, CDR1 GTSNPN and CDR2 SVGIG (reference sequence). The V and J ends lost 1 base and 8 bases respectively, with 21 bases between them. The CDR3 has 16 amino acids. CDR3 in amino acids: CAWSAPHLRESHEQFF. CDR3 nucleotide sequence: TGTGCCTGGAGTGCCCCCCATCTTCGGGAGAGCCATGAGCAGTTCTTC.

The J gene is TRBJ2-1, the V gene TRBV5-1; D call uncertain. V lost 0 bases to trimming and J lost 8 bases, with 18 bases between them. The CDR3 spans 16 residues. Germline V gene sequence: CDR1 SGHRS, CDR2 YFSETQ. CDR3 amino acids: CASSLDSPQWSDEQFF. The CDR3 DNA reads as TGCGCCAGCAGCTTGGATAGTCCCCAGTGGAGCGATGAGCAGTTCTTC.

To note about this clonotype: At one boundary the junction diverges from the germline segment, which might be a read error. The V call is TRBV4-1, the J call TRBJ1-6, with D uncertain. The CDR3 is 16 amino acids. CDR1 is MGHRA, CDR2 YSYEKL, per germline. The CDR3, as DNA: TGCGCCAGCAGCCATGTCCGGGCCGGCGCTAATTCCCCCCTCCACTTT. Translating it yields CASSHVRAGANSPLHF.

The chain uses TRBV10-3 and TRBJ2-2; D possibly corresponds to TRBD2 (5 bases). V lost 2 bases to trimming and J lost 5 bases, with 12 bases between them. CDR3 length: 15 amino acids. Germline V CDR1 and CDR2: ENHRY, SYGVKD. The chain's CDR3 is CAISEVATGTGELFF. The CDR3 coding sequence is TGTGCCATCAGTGAGGTGGCAACGGGGACCGGGGAGCTGTTTTTT.

The V gene is TRBV20-1, the J gene TRBJ2-7; D is possibly TRBD2 (6 bases). The CDR3 has 12 amino acids. The V and J ends lost 4 bases and 5 bases respectively, with 12 bases between them. Germline V gives CDR1 DFQATT, CDR2 SNEGSKA (reference sequence). The CDR3 region is CSATGLRDEQYF. The CDR3 DNA reads TGCAGTGCTACGGGACTCAGGGACGAGCAGTACTTC.

This clonotype was recorded a few times. The chain uses TRBV10-3 and TRBJ2-1; D call uncertain. In germline, CDR1 is ENHRY, CDR2 SYGVKD. V was trimmed by 6 bases and J by 5 bases, leaving 5 bases between them. This CDR3 region has 11 residues. CDR3 nucleotide sequence: TGTGCCATCAGGATGAACAATGAGCAGTTCTTC. This gives the protein CAIRMNNEQFF.

This clonotype has just a few counts. The J gene is TRBJ2-1, the V gene TRBV7-3; D may be TRBD2 (5 bases). V dropped 3 bases and J dropped 6 bases, with 9 bases sitting between them. Per germline, CDR1 SGHTA and CDR2 FQGTGA. The CDR3 has 13 amino acids. In DNA, the CDR3 is TGTGCCAGCAGCTTCAGCGGCCCCAATGAGCAGTTCTTC. Translation gives CASSFSGPNEQFF.

This clonotype was detected a few times. V gene TRBV7-8 combines with J gene TRBJ2-3, with a tentative D call TRBD1 (6 bases). Looked up from germline, CDR1 is SGHVS and CDR2 is FQNEAQ. The CDR3 is 16 amino acids. The V end was cut by 3 bases, the J end by 2 bases, with 15 bases between. The CDR3 nucleotides are TGTGCCAGCAGCTTCAACCCCACAGGGAACACAGATACGCAGTATTTT. Translating gives CASSFNPTGNTDTQYF. Drawing the rest from reference TRBV7-8 and TRBJ2-3, the complete variable domain is GAGVSQSPRYKVAKRGQDVALRCDPISGHVSLFWYQQALGQGPEFLTYFQNEAQLDKSGLPSDRFFAERPEGSVSTLKIQRTQQEDSAVYLCASSFNPTGNTDTQYFGPGTRLTVL.

In this sample, this clonotype turned up a few times. V gene TRBV5-1 combines with J gene TRBJ2-3; 11 positions agree with TRBD2. The J segment lost 2 bases and the V segment lost 0 bases, leaving 8 bases of the junction unmatched. CDR1 is SGHRS and CDR2 is YFSETQ in the germline V gene. This CDR3 comprises 18 residues. As DNA, the CDR3 is TGCGCCAGCAGCTTGGAGCTAGCGGGAGGCCCAACCACAGATACGCAGTATTTT. Translating gives CASSLELAGGPTTDTQYF.

This clonotype was recorded a few times. The gene calls are TRBV27 and TRBJ2-6, with D tentatively TRBD1 or TRBD2 (5 bases each). The ends were cut back, 3 bases at V and 0 bases at J, with 9 bases in the middle. The CDR3 length is 16 residues. Germline lookup yields CDR1 MNHEY and CDR2 SMNVEV (reference sequence). CDR3 residues: CASSFGTYSGANVLTF. The CDR3 DNA is TGTGCCAGCAGTTTCGGGACCTACTCTGGGGCCAACGTCCTGACTTTC.

This clonotype has a handful of counts. The V gene is TRBV6-6, the J gene TRBJ2-3; D unresolved. V was shortened by 6 bases and J by 4 bases, with 8 bases between the two germline ends. The germline V gene has CDR1 MNHNY and CDR2 SVGAGI (reference sequence). This CDR3 comprises 12 residues. Here the CDR3 reads CASSRLPDTQYF. DNA for the CDR3: TGTGCCAGCAGCCGACTCCCAGATACGCAGTATTTT.

This clonotype was counted once. The chain has TRBV7-3 and TRBJ2-2; D unclear. The CDR3 extends over 12 amino acids. The germline V and J ends were trimmed by 6 bases and 7 bases, with 9 bases remaining between them. CDR1 and CDR2 from the germline V gene are SGHTA and FQGTGA. The CDR3 region has the DNA TGTGCCAGCAGTCCAGTAAACGGGGAGCTGTTTTTT. Its translation is CASSPVNGELFF.

The rearrangement uses TRBV6-1 and TRBJ2-2; D uncertain. CDR3 length equals 13 residues. Trimming pared 6 bases from V and 7 bases from J, leaving 12 bases between. Looked up from germline, CDR1 is MNHNS and CDR2 is SASEGT. CDR3 region: CASRSIAGGELFF. The CDR3 nucleotides are TGTGCCAGCAGATCCATAGCAGGCGGGGAGCTGTTTTTT.

This clonotype was found a few times. For the CDR3, the DNA is TGCAGTGCTAGAGGGGAGTACACTGAAGCTTTCTTT. Its translation: CSARGEYTEAFF. The chain carries TRBV20-1 and TRBJ1-1; D is ambiguous. V lost 1 base and J lost 3, with 6 bases in between. The CDR3 contains 12 residues. The germline V gene encodes CDR1 DFQATT and CDR2 SNEGSKA (reference sequence).

This chain links TRBV30 with TRBJ1-1, with 7 bases fitting TRBD1. J gave up 5 bases and V 1 base, and 13 bases lay outside the gene matches. Germline lookup yields CDR1 GTSNPN and CDR2 SVGIG (reference sequence). This CDR3 is 16 amino acids long. The CDR3 nucleotides read TGTGCCTGGAGTGGGGTGAGGGGGCAAGGTCGGACTGAAGCTTTCTTT. Its protein product is CAWSGVRGQGRTEAFF.

This chain uses TRBV5-1 with TRBJ2-1, with D perhaps matching TRBD2 (5 bases). V was shortened by 2 bases and J by 0 bases, with 12 bases between the two germline ends. This CDR3 has 16 residues. CDR1 and CDR2 (germline): SGHRS, YFSETQ. CDR3 coding DNA: TGCGCCAGCAGCTTCTCAAGCGGTGTCTCCTACAATGAGCAGTTCTTC. Residues: CASSFSSGVSYNEQFF.

A few counts support this clonotype. The chain couples TRBV10-3 to TRBJ2-7, with D possibly TRBD2 on 5 matching bases. CDR1 and CDR2 (germline): ENHRY, SYGVKD. The CDR3 has 12 amino acids. The ends were cut back, 8 bases at V and 2 bases at J, with 10 bases in the middle. The CDR3 protein is CAISATTYEQYF. The CDR3 region has the DNA TGTGCCATCTCAGCGACTACCTACGAGCAGTACTTC.

This rearrangement joins TRBV20-1 to TRBJ2-1, with TRBD2 identical over 15 bases. From germline, CDR1 is DFQATT and CDR2 SNEGSKA (reference sequence). Trimming cost V 5 bases and J 2 bases; bases outside gene matches: 1. The length of the CDR3 is 15 residues. The CDR3 DNA is TGCAGTGCTGGACTAGCGGGAGGGGCCTACAATGAGCAGTTCTTC. Its protein product is CSAGLAGGAYNEQFF.

This clonotype was counted between two and nine times. This sequence joins TRBV5-1 and TRBJ1-1, with D uncertain. Trimming left V 0 bases short and J 0 bases short, with 15 bases between. The CDR3 totals 17 residues. Germline V gene sequence: CDR1 SGHRS, CDR2 YFSETQ. The CDR3 region has the DNA TGCGCCAGCAGCTTGGATCCCCCCGACTACATGAACACTGAAGCTTTCTTT. Translated: CASSLDPPDYMNTEAFF.